Listed below are T cell receptor beta chains from one sample, sequenced in a study of T-cell memory formation after mild COVID-19. MiXCR was run by TCRdb on the 5' RACE reads, yielding one entry per CDR3 protein. The data hold roughly 130,000 distinct CDR3 sequences, with about a sixth observed a single time. The material sequenced was PBMCs or a T cell subset sorted from them (not recorded which). Every receptor here comes from a man younger than 30 who had mild COVID-19 (a few samples of this study predate the infection). Cell type and time point are not known. The CDR3 runs from the conserved cysteine through the conserved F or W. D genes are given only for firm matches.

. TRBV18 CASSTQPTGASYEQYF
. TRBV5-1 CASSLAAGGRGYTF
. TRBV7-2 CASSPGEGGPDTQYF
. TRBV30 CAWSFPGKSTEAFF
. TRBV28 CASSSPRQGRRSEQFF
. TRBV7-2 CASSSPSLTGELFF
TRBD2 TRBV20-1 CSISGGGPVGNEQFF
TRBD1 TRBV7-2 CASSLTGEQPQHF
. TRBV5-1 CASSSTNYGYTF
. TRBV9 CASSSRGDSSYNEQFF
TRBD1 TRBV7-2 CASSLATGGTGELFF
. TRBV4-3 CASRYSRGTLGTDTQYF
. TRBV12-3/TRBV12-4 CASSLQANEKLFF
TRBD2 TRBV11-2 CASSLGPTSGGSQYF
. TRBV12-3/TRBV12-4 CATLAQKRLEAFF